This T cell receptor beta chain was found in a study of T cells in Graves' hyperthyroidism and ophthalmopathy. Background on the study: Blood from the periphery was taken at initial diagnosis, before any treatment. Broader study findings: Blood also showed most of the thyroid clonotypes that were expanded above 0.001.

This clonotype occurred a few times. Its antigen is as yet unknown. Amplification of TCR beta CDR3 regions was performed using RNA transcripts as template. First-round RT-PCR with HTBI primers amplified the TCR CDR3 region. TCRdb re-derived calls from the multiplex PCR reads in MiXCR, one entry per CDR3 protein. There are some 350,000 distinct CDR3 sequences in the sample; approximately 14% occur only once, and about 30% lies in the top ten. J lost 9 bases, V lost 4 bases, and 4 bases had no gene match. The CDR3 is made up of 15 amino acids. Germline lookup yields CDR1 MGHRA and CDR2 YSYEKL. Material for sequencing was blood. The receptor was isolated from a woman aged 18-29 years with Graves' hyperthyroidism that later progressed to Graves' ophthalmopathy. The V call is TRBV4-1, the J call TRBJ2-1; 15 bases fit TRBD2. The CDR3 DNA reads as TGCGCCAGCAGCCCCCGGACTAGCGGGAGGGTTGAGCAGTTCTTC. It yields the protein CASSPRTSGRVEQFF.